This T cell receptor (beta chain) comes out of a study of cytomegalovirus exposure and HLA in healthy donors. Details on this clone: The sample carries other DNA sequences with the same CDR3.

Per germline, CDR1 MDHEN and CDR2 SYDVKM. Between the trimmed V and J ends, which lost 4 bases and 2 bases, there was a span of 17 bases. The CDR3 length is 16 residues. The study ran its PCR with 60 Vbeta and 13 Jbeta primers. Profiling relied on immunoSEQ multiplex PCR, and the TCRdb table lists in-frame clones only, not all of them. The table records roughly 180,000 clones, about 83% of them present only once. The rearrangement joins TRBV28 to TRBJ1-1; perhaps TRBD1 as D (5 bases). Sequenced: PBMCs. This TCR derives from a female donor in good health and CMV-seronegative. The CDR3 nucleotides are TGTGCCAGCAGTTCCCCCGGGGGTATTTTAAACACTGAAGCTTTCTTT. This gives the protein CASSSPGGILNTEAFF.